This T cell receptor (beta chain) was captured in a study of radiation and T cells in renal cell carcinoma. TCRdb's copy holds only in-frame clones and misses some; the assay was immunoSEQ multiplex PCR. Among about 59,000 clones listed, around 78% were seen once. The V gene's germline CDR1 is LGHNA and CDR2 YSLEER. Trimming took off 3 bases at V and 4 bases at J, with 15 bases between the two ends. The CDR3 runs 15 residues. The time point is: baseline pretreatment blood. Treatment here: 15 Gy SBRT to primary tumor, nephrectomy 4 weeks later. The receptor was isolated from a man in his sixties with renal cell carcinoma. The genes are TRBV4-3 and TRBJ1-2; maybe TRBD1 (6 bases). The source was blood, collected from a patient whose treatment included radiotherapy and nephrectomy. DNA of the CDR3: TGCGCCAGCAGCCATACTACAGGGACTCGCTATGGCTACACCTTC. Translation: CASSHTTGTRYGYTF.